The source of this TCR beta chain is a study of T cells in Graves' hyperthyroidism and ophthalmopathy. This clonotype was seen only a few times. What was amplified from RNA transcripts were TCR beta CDR3 regions. First-round RT-PCR of the TCR CDR3 relied on the HTBI primer set. TCRdb re-called the multiplex PCR reads through MiXCR, storing one row per CDR3 protein. The sample lists a few hundred thousand distinct CDR3 sequences; roughly 15% were seen once. The V gene's germline CDR1 is LGHNA and CDR2 YNFKEQ. The V end lost 0 bases, the J end lost 8 bases, and 7 bases lay between the germline ends. The CDR3 is made up of 12 amino acids.

The chain uses TRBV4-2 and TRBJ1-1, with a weak D call TRBD1 (5 bases). The source is a woman younger than 30 with Graves' hyperthyroidism. The specimen sequenced was blood. In DNA, the CDR3 is TGTGCCAGCAGCCAAGATGACAGAGAAGCTTTCTTT. As protein: CASSQDDREAFF.